These T cell receptor beta chains were read from a single sample in a study of shared clonotypes between healthy human individuals. Only in-frame clones appear in the TCRdb table, and some are missing; sequencing was by immunoSEQ multiplex PCR. The sample lists about 2,500,000 clones; 90% to 95% were seen once. Specimen: naive CD4+ T cells sorted from blood. Receptors were obtained from a man aged 18 to 35 in good health. Each CDR3 is given with its conserved first and last residue. The D gene is left open where the match is weak. Clone size is not always given. Where it is, it says once, few, many or a class for expanded clones.

d_gene	abundance	v_gene	j_gene	CDR3nt	CDR3aa
TRBD1	.	TRBV19	TRBJ1-6	TGTGCCACCGCGACCGGGACAGATAATTCACCCCTCCACTTT	CATATGTDNSPLHF
.	few	TRBV10-1	TRBJ1-6	TGCGCCAGCAGTGGGAATAATTCACCCCTCCACTTT	CASSGNNSPLHF
.	.	TRBV18	TRBJ1-6	TGTGCCAGCTCACGGGCGGGGGATCGTTCACCCCTCCACTTT	CASSRAGDRSPLHF
.	.	TRBV10-3	TRBJ2-7	TGTGCCATCAGGTCCGGGACGGAAACCTACGAGCAGTACTTC	CAIRSGTETYEQYF
.	.	TRBV19	TRBJ2-5	TGTGCCAGTAGCGATCAGGGCCAAGAGACCCAGTACTTC	CASSDQGQETQYF
.	.	TRBV7-9	TRBJ1-5	TGTGCCAGCAGCTTGGTCGGCAATCAGCCCCAGCATTTT	CASSLVGNQPQHF
TRBD2	.	TRBV9	TRBJ2-1	TGTGCCAGCAGCACCACTAGCGGAGAGAGGAATGAGCAGTTCTTC	CASSTTSGERNEQFF
TRBD2	.	TRBV14	TRBJ2-1	TGTGCCAGCAGCCAAGACCCGGGACTAGCGGGAGGCACTTACAATGAGCAGTTCTTC	CASSQDPGLAGGTYNEQFF
TRBD1	.	TRBV30	TRBJ1-4	TGTGCCTGGAGTGTTGCCGGGACAGGGAGTAGGGAAAAACTGTTTTTT	CAWSVAGTGSREKLFF
TRBD1	.	TRBV2	TRBJ1-5	TGTGCCAGCAGTGTCTTGGGACAGGGACAACAGCCCCAGCATTTT	CASSVLGQGQQPQHF
.	few	TRBV2	TRBJ1-2	TGTGCCAGCAGTGAGGTCTATGGAGGCTACACCTTC	CASSEVYGGYTF
TRBD2	.	TRBV2	TRBJ2-6	TGTGCCAGCAGGCTTACTAGCGGGGCTCTCTCTGGGGCCAACGTCCTGACTTTC	CASRLTSGALSGANVLTF
TRBD2	once	TRBV28	TRBJ2-7	TGTGCCAGCAGTAGACTAGCACCGAACTACGAGCAGTACTTC	CASSRLAPNYEQYF
TRBD2	.	TRBV5-4	TRBJ2-3	TGTGCCAGCAGCTTTATGGGACTAGCGGGAGCAGATACGCAGTATTTT	CASSFMGLAGADTQYF
TRBD1	.	TRBV28	TRBJ1-2	TGTGCCAGCAGGACAGGGACAAACAATAACTATGGCTACACCTTC	CASRTGTNNNYGYTF
.	.	TRBV11-3	TRBJ2-6	TGTGCCAGCAGCCCCGGGGCTGCTGGGGCCAACGTCCTGACTTTC	CASSPGAAGANVLTF
.	.	TRBV5-1	TRBJ1-6	TGCGCCAGCAGCTTGGCCTCATCGACAGTGGATAATTCACCCCTCCACTTT	CASSLASSTVDNSPLHF
.	.	TRBV19	TRBJ2-3	TGTGCCAGCCGGGGGCTGGATACGCAGTATTTT	CASRGLDTQYF
TRBD1	.	TRBV28	TRBJ1-6	TGTGCCAGCAGGTCCACAGGGGGATCACCCCTCCACTTT	CASRSTGGSPLHF
TRBD1	.	TRBV19	TRBJ2-7	TGTGCCAGTAGTATCACCGGGACAGGGGAGTACGAGCAGTACTTC	CASSITGTGEYEQYF
TRBD2	.	TRBV7-2	TRBJ2-1	TGTGCCAGCAGCTTATGGCGCCTAGCGGGAGGGAATGAGCAGTTCTTC	CASSLWRLAGGNEQFF
.	.	TRBV29-1	TRBJ1-3	TGCAGCGTGAGACGGTCCTCTGGAAACACCATATATTTT	CSVRRSSGNTIYF
TRBD1	.	TRBV5-6	TRBJ1-3	TGTGCCAGCAGCCTCCAGGGGGCCCTATTAAGCTCTGGAAACACCATATATTTT	CASSLQGALLSSGNTIYF
.	.	TRBV28	TRBJ2-5	TGTGCCAGCAGTCTTGGGTCGTATCCCCTGTACTTC	CASSLGSYPLYF
.	.	TRBV11-1	TRBJ2-7	TGTGCCAGCAGCTTCAGTGGGTACGAGCAGTACTTC	CASSFSGYEQYF
.	.	TRBV6-4	TRBJ2-1	TGTGCCAGCAGTGACTCCTGGGGCCTAAGGACTGAGCAGTTCTTC	CASSDSWGLRTEQFF
.	.	TRBV20-1	TRBJ2-7	TGCAGTGCGAAACGGGACGAGCAGTACTTC	CSAKRDEQYF
TRBD2	.	TRBV7-2	TRBJ2-7	TGTGCCAGCAGCTTAGGGTCGAGCGGGAGTGTCGAGCAGTACTTC	CASSLGSSGSVEQYF
TRBD1	.	TRBV5-8	TRBJ2-3	TGTGCCAGCAGCTTGTGGGGACAGGGGATAACAGATACGCAGTATTTT	CASSLWGQGITDTQYF
.	.	TRBV19	TRBJ1-3	TGTGCCAGTAGTACGGGGAGCCTCTCTGGAAACACCATATATTTT	CASSTGSLSGNTIYF
.	few	TRBV6-5	TRBJ1-4	TGTGCCAGCAGCCCCGATGGCGAAAAACTGTTTTTT	CASSPDGEKLFF
.	.	TRBV28	TRBJ1-2	TGTGCCGATAGTTTGGGGCGTAACTATGGCTACACCTTC	CADSLGRNYGYTF
.	.	TRBV6-5	TRBJ2-3	TGTGCCAGCAGTTATTCCCTGGGGGGCACAGATACGCAGTATTTT	CASSYSLGGTDTQYF
.	.	TRBV7-2	TRBJ2-2	TGTGCCAGCACTACCCTAAGGGCAGCAAACACCGGGGAGCTGTTTTTT	CASTTLRAANTGELFF
TRBD1	few	TRBV2	TRBJ2-7	TGTGCCAGCAAAGCCGGGACAGCAAACTACGAGCAGTACTTC	CASKAGTANYEQYF
TRBD2	.	TRBV18	TRBJ2-5	TGTGCCAGCTCACCAGCACTAGCGGCGTACCAAGAGACCCAGTACTTC	CASSPALAAYQETQYF
.	.	TRBV18	TRBJ1-1	TGTGCCAGCTCACAACAGGGTGGGACGGAAGCTTTCTTT	CASSQQGGTEAFF
TRBD1	.	TRBV5-1	TRBJ2-7	TGCGCCAGCAGCTTGGCCGAGACAGGGGGCTCCGAGCAGTACTTC	CASSLAETGGSEQYF
.	.	TRBV27	TRBJ2-7	TGTGCCAGCAGTTTAACTGGGGGCAATGCCTACGAGCAGTACTTC	CASSLTGGNAYEQYF
TRBD2	.	TRBV5-1	TRBJ2-2	TGCGCCAGCAGCTTGGTTGTAGCGGGAGTCACCGGGGAGCTGTTTTTT	CASSLVVAGVTGELFF
TRBD2	.	TRBV9	TRBJ2-3	TGTGCCAGCAGCGTAGAGGCTAGCGGGTGGGATACGCAGTATTTT	CASSVEASGWDTQYF
TRBD1	.	TRBV30	TRBJ1-1	TGTGCCTGGAGTGTTACAGGGGACGAAGCTTTCTTT	CAWSVTGDEAFF
.	.	TRBV5-4	TRBJ2-1	TGTGCCAGCAGCTTGGTCGGGACTTACAATGAGCAGTTCTTC	CASSLVGTYNEQFF
.	.	TRBV19	TRBJ1-2	TGTGCCAGTAGTCGCCTTAACTATGGCTACACCTTC	CASSRLNYGYTF
.	once	TRBV29-1	TRBJ2-4	TGCAGCGTTGTTAGGGCCAGCTTCAAAAACATTCAGTACTTC	CSVVRASFKNIQYF
.	.	TRBV10-3	TRBJ2-2	TGTGCCATCAGTGAGTCATTAGCTCCGAACACCGGGGAGCTGTTTTTT	CAISESLAPNTGELFF
.	.	TRBV9	TRBJ2-5	TGTGCCAGCAGCGTCCAGGGTGTGAAGCTCCAAGAGACCCAGTACTTC	CASSVQGVKLQETQYF
.	once	TRBV10-3	TRBJ1-2	TGTGCCATCAGTGAACAGGCGGCCAACTATGGCTACACCTTC	CAISEQAANYGYTF
.	.	TRBV4-3	TRBJ2-7	TGCGCCAGCAGCCCTTCGACTTCCTACGAGCAGTACTTC	CASSPSTSYEQYF
TRBD1	.	TRBV5-1	TRBJ2-5	TGCGCCAGCAGCGACTACCGACAGGGTACCCAAGAGACCCAGTACTTC	CASSDYRQGTQETQYF
.	.	TRBV4-1	TRBJ1-6	TGCGCCAGCACCTTGGAGGGCTGGAATTCACCCCTCCACTTT	CASTLEGWNSPLHF
.	.	TRBV6-5	TRBJ1-5	TGTGCCAGCAGTTATGGTAGCAATCAGCCCCAGCATTTT	CASSYGSNQPQHF